This is a list of T cell receptor beta chains from one sample in a study of Ad26.COV2.S vaccination and SARS-CoV-2 variants. Data came from immunoSEQ multiplex PCR; TCRdb stores just in-frame clones and leaves some out. The sample records roughly 500,000 clones, around nine tenths being singletons. Sequencing used peripheral blood, obtained in a trial of Ad26.COV2.S vaccine versus placebo. These receptors all stem from a person aged 18-65 years who received the Ad26.COV2.S COVID-19 vaccine or a placebo. CDR3s leave out the opening cysteine and the closing phenylalanine or tryptophan. The D gene is left open where the match is weak.

D,V,CDR3
NA,TRBV5-1,ASSLVGGVHEQY
NA,TRBV6-5,ASSKRTQNTGELF
NA,TRBV2,ASSEYRSTGYT
TRBD1,TRBV29-1,SARQGGSGNTIY
NA,TRBV11-3,ASSISGTNDEQF
NA,TRBV7-7,ASSYSSIGPSETQY
NA,TRBV27,ASSSSQVSYNSPLH
TRBD1,TRBV28,ASSLTGLNSPLH
TRBD2,TRBV5-4,ASSLELAGQETQY
TRBD1,TRBV29-1,SVEGGGQGTHEQY
TRBD2,TRBV4-3,ASSRGTSAADTQY
NA,TRBV20-1,SASRGSSSYEQY
NA,TRBV9,ASSVWVNTEAF
NA,TRBV28,ASSSWGRELGQF
NA,TRBV24-1,ATSDAQGLQPQH
TRBD1,TRBV5-4,ASSFRGTGGSNQPQH
NA,TRBV10-3,AISDSVTDTQY
NA,TRBV4-2,ASSQDPRAGTQY
NA,TRBV7-9,ASSWLGQSNTEAF
TRBD1,TRBV6-5,ASRQGAGELF
NA,TRBV2,ASSYESPRTGELF
NA,TRBV30,AWRAPGYGITEAF
NA,TRBV21-1,ASSKGTGPITDTQY
NA,TRBV28,ASSPLKVSFGYT
NA,TRBV29-1,SVEYRNGYT
TRBD1,TRBV4-3,ASSQDVRGQGHGYT
TRBD1,TRBV29-1,SVRTGGTLQY
TRBD2,TRBV28,ASSLYGMGSGRSYEQY
NA,TRBV7-9,ASSPAFRGRGNTIY
TRBD1,TRBV6-2/TRBV6-3,ASSPGTVNTEAF
NA,TRBV7-8,ASSLASTLVMNTEAF
NA,TRBV6-1,ASSARNSPQSTEAF
NA,TRBV14,ASSLRLPSSYNEQF
NA,TRBV7-9,ASSLVGAAGNTIY